A selection of T cell receptor beta chains follows, all from one sample in a study of post-analysis software for immune sequencing data. TCRdb re-derived calls from the PCR reads in MiXCR, one entry per CDR3 protein. The sample lists approximately 730,000 distinct CDR3 sequences, roughly 29% occurring once. The source material was blood. The receptors originated from a girl aged 10 to 17 with multiple sclerosis. CDR3s leave out the opening cysteine and the closing phenylalanine or tryptophan. Each record gives: CDR3 length, J gene, V gene, CDR3 protein.

15 TRBJ2-6 TRBV4-3 ASSLRTGVTGANVLT
11 TRBJ2-3 TRBV2 AKGLASTDTQY
13 TRBJ1-6 TRBV27 ASKRGTGQNSPLH
13 TRBJ2-3 TRBV25-1 ASSQRTVVTDTQY
13 TRBJ1-2 TRBV3-1 VSSRGDRESYGYT
13 TRBJ2-7 TRBV9 ASSVGGTGTYEQY
11 TRBJ2-7 TRBV7-2 ASSVQGAREQY
10 TRBJ2-1 TRBV7-2 ASSSSGPEQF
12 TRBJ2-7 TRBV11-2 ASSAGTGNYEQY
12 TRBJ2-5 TRBV6-4 ASSDVAGESEQY
12 TRBJ2-5 TRBV20-1 SARGGTLEETQY
13 TRBJ2-4 TRBV5-1 ASSLDPLGETVGY
13 TRBJ2-2 TRBV3-1 ASMERGGLTGELF
10 TRBJ2-1 TRBV6-6 ASTFSGNEQF
13 TRBJ2-2 TRBV7-9 ASPDNRGNTGELF
16 TRBJ2-1 TRBV3-1 ASSQDRISGLGVGEQF
12 TRBJ1-5 TRBV12-3/TRBV12-4 ASSLWEGNQPQH
14 TRBJ2-3 TRBV4-1 ASSQEGAGGTDTQY
12 TRBJ1-1 TRBV4-1 ASRPGGMNTEAF
13 TRBJ2-1 TRBV7-2 ASSQPTSGRYEQF
12 TRBJ2-5 TRBV20-1 SARARTGAETQY
11 TRBJ2-1 TRBV5-6 ASSLISSGEQF
16 TRBJ2-3 TRBV27 ASSTLAGGSGSTDTQY
13 TRBJ1-5 TRBV7-2 ASSLVFSFNQPQH
11 TRBJ2-5 TRBV7-9 ASIRGSEETQY
15 TRBJ2-3 TRBV20-1 SARDWDIQRRTDTQY
16 TRBJ1-2 TRBV10-3 AISEKRGQGQTNYGYT
13 TRBJ1-2 TRBV18 ASSRANGRGRGYT
11 TRBJ2-1 TRBV10-3 AISSGPYNEQF
15 TRBJ2-3 TRBV4-3 ASSQDMGTIFTDTQY
16 TRBJ2-4 TRBV5-1 ASSLSPGQGIAKNIQY
11 TRBJ1-2 TRBV10-3 AISTGTVYGYT
12 TRBJ2-4 TRBV20-1 SARPDIAKNIQY
15 TRBJ2-3 TRBV28 ASSIPGGSGWTDTQY
12 TRBJ2-1 TRBV29-1 SVELRGPYNEQF
16 TRBJ2-6 TRBV4-2 ASSQVMGTTRGANVLT
15 TRBJ1-3 TRBV21-1 ASSNETDRGKVDTIY
19 TRBJ2-1 TRBV4-3 ASSQHGVKWTSGRSDNEQF
15 TRBJ1-4 TRBV11-2 ASSSGGVGGTNEKLF
13 TRBJ2-1 TRBV2 ASSTTAQGSYEQF
10 TRBJ1-2 TRBV20-1 SAATDDYGYT
11 TRBJ1-1 TRBV12-3/TRBV12-4 ASSLAVGTEAF